The rows below give T cell receptor beta chains drawn from one sample of a study of blood T cell repertoires in COVID-19. TCRdb's table, derived via immunoSEQ multiplex PCR, lists solely in-frame clones and lacks some. This sample has some 180,000 clones, with approximately 80% found just once. The specimen sequenced was peripheral blood. The source of these receptors is a man aged 55-75 years with acute or convalescent COVID-19. Each CDR3 is given with its conserved first and last residue. The D gene is left open where the match is weak. Size is omitted from some rows. Given values are once, few, many or a class for expanded clones.

D gene: -; clone size: -; J gene: TRBJ1-1; CDR3 length: 14; V gene: TRBV5-1; CDR3 DNA: TGCGCCAGCAGCGAGGGGAGGGTGAACACTGAAGCTTTCTTT; CDR3 protein: CASSEGRVNTEAFF
D gene: TRBD1; clone size: -; J gene: TRBJ1-1; CDR3 length: 11; V gene: TRBV19; CDR3 DNA: TGTGCCAGTAGTGGGACAGTACAAGCTTTCTTT; CDR3 protein: CASSGTVQAFF
D gene: -; clone size: -; J gene: TRBJ2-1; CDR3 length: 13; V gene: TRBV2; CDR3 DNA: TGTGCCAGCAGTGTCCAGGGCTACAATGAGCAGTTCTTC; CDR3 protein: CASSVQGYNEQFF
D gene: -; clone size: many; J gene: TRBJ2-1; CDR3 length: 13; V gene: TRBV15; CDR3 DNA: TGTGCCACCAGCATTGACAGGTACAATGAGCAGTTCTTC; CDR3 protein: CATSIDRYNEQFF
D gene: TRBD2; clone size: -; J gene: TRBJ2-2; CDR3 length: 16; V gene: TRBV11-2; CDR3 DNA: TGTGCCAGCAGCTTGTCTAGCGGGGGGCGTGGCGGGGAGCTGTTTTTT; CDR3 protein: CASSLSSGGRGGELFF
D gene: TRBD2; clone size: -; J gene: TRBJ2-3; CDR3 length: 18; V gene: TRBV5-4; CDR3 DNA: TGTGCCAGCAGCTTGGTAACTAGCGGGAGAGGGGGCACAGATACGCAGTATTTT; CDR3 protein: CASSLVTSGRGGTDTQYF
D gene: TRBD1; clone size: -; J gene: TRBJ1-4; CDR3 length: 14; V gene: TRBV6-5; CDR3 DNA: TGTGCCAGCAGCCCGGGACAGGGTTATGAAAAACTGTTTTTT; CDR3 protein: CASSPGQGYEKLFF
D gene: TRBD1; clone size: -; J gene: TRBJ1-5; CDR3 length: 15; V gene: TRBV7-9; CDR3 DNA: TGTGCCAGCAGCTCCGGCCGGGACAGAAATCAGCCCCAGCATTTT; CDR3 protein: CASSSGRDRNQPQHF
D gene: -; clone size: -; J gene: TRBJ2-2; CDR3 length: 14; V gene: TRBV15; CDR3 DNA: TGTGCCACCTCCCCAGATACGAACACCGGGGAGCTGTTTTTT; CDR3 protein: CATSPDTNTGELFF
D gene: -; clone size: -; J gene: TRBJ1-6; CDR3 length: 14; V gene: TRBV6-5; CDR3 DNA: TGTGCCAGCAGTTACTCGACCGGGAATTCACCCCTCCACTTT; CDR3 protein: CASSYSTGNSPLHF
D gene: -; clone size: -; J gene: TRBJ2-7; CDR3 length: 15; V gene: TRBV13; CDR3 DNA: TGTGCCAGCAGCTTGTCGGCTTCCAGGGGCTACGAGCAGTACTTC; CDR3 protein: CASSLSASRGYEQYF
D gene: -; clone size: -; J gene: TRBJ1-1; CDR3 length: 16; V gene: TRBV19; CDR3 DNA: TGTGCCAGCCTCCCCCCGGGACACCGGTTGAACACTGAAGCTTTCTTT; CDR3 protein: CASLPPGHRLNTEAFF
D gene: TRBD1; clone size: once; J gene: TRBJ2-3; CDR3 length: 14; V gene: TRBV9; CDR3 DNA: TGTGCCAGCAGCCGGGACAGGGAGACAGATACGCAGTATTTT; CDR3 protein: CASSRDRETDTQYF
D gene: TRBD1; clone size: -; J gene: TRBJ2-7; CDR3 length: 12; V gene: TRBV5-1; CDR3 DNA: TGCGCCAGCAGTGCCAGGGGGCGCGAGCAGTACTTC; CDR3 protein: CASSARGREQYF
D gene: -; clone size: -; J gene: TRBJ1-2; CDR3 length: 13; V gene: TRBV10-3; CDR3 DNA: TGTGCCATCAGTGTAGACACTAACTATGGCTACACCTTC; CDR3 protein: CAISVDTNYGYTF
D gene: -; clone size: few; J gene: TRBJ1-6; CDR3 length: 16; V gene: TRBV5-1; CDR3 DNA: TGCGCCAGCAGCTTGAGCGGGCAGAGAAGTAATTCACCCCTCCACTTT; CDR3 protein: CASSLSGQRSNSPLHF
D gene: -; clone size: -; J gene: TRBJ1-2; CDR3 length: 14; V gene: TRBV5-1; CDR3 DNA: TGCGCCAGCAGCCCCGGCCCCGGAGAGGGTGGCTACACCTTC; CDR3 protein: CASSPGPGEGGYTF
D gene: -; clone size: few; J gene: TRBJ2-1; CDR3 length: 15; V gene: TRBV19; CDR3 DNA: TGTGCCAGTAGTATCGCAGGGGATTCCTACAATGAGCAGTTCTTC; CDR3 protein: CASSIAGDSYNEQFF